The 20 T cell receptor beta chains below all came from one sample that was sequenced in a study of T cells after posttransplantation cyclophosphamide. The naive gate required viable CD3+CD4+ or CD3+CD8+ cells with CCR7+CD45RA+CD45RO-CD95-CD27+CD28+ phenotype. Using immunoSEQ multiplex PCR, the repertoire was profiled, and TCRdb retains in-frame clones only, with some absent. This table holds about 16,000 clones, around 94% found once. Sequencing was done on a sample of naive CD4+ T cells sorted from blood. The source of these receptors is a woman in her 50s in good health and a related stem cell transplant donor.

The chain combines TRBV18 with TRBJ2-7; 7 bases match TRBD1. The germline V gene has CDR1 KGHSH and CDR2 LQKENI. With V trimmed by 2 bases and J by 0 bases, 4 bases remained unmatched. This CDR3 spans 15 amino acids. CDR3 in DNA: TGTGCCAGCTCACCAGTGGGACAGAGCTCCTACGAGCAGTACTTC. As protein: CASSPVGQSSYEQYF.

The chain combines TRBV20-1 with TRBJ2-5; D is ambiguous. The J call is uncertain, as TRBJ2-7 better fits the DNA end. The V gene's germline CDR1 is DFQATT and CDR2 SNEGSKA (reference sequence). The CDR3 is made up of 11 amino acids. The CDR3 protein is CSARSLHEQYF. The CDR3 DNA reads TGCAGTGCTAGATCCCTTCACGAGCAGTACTTC.

This chain links TRBV2 with TRBJ2-5, with a tentative D call TRBD1 (5 bases). The CDR3 is made up of 14 amino acids. Germline loops: CDR1 SNHLY, CDR2 FYNNEI. The V gene lost 5 bases and the J gene lost 2 bases, with 12 bases spanning the gap. The CDR3 reads CASSSTGVQETQYF. The CDR3, as DNA: TGTGCCAGCAGTTCCACAGGTGTACAAGAGACCCAGTACTTC.

The chain has TRBV18 and TRBJ1-1, with 7 bases fitting TRBD1. Trimming at V came to 1 base and at J to 0 bases, leaving 2 bases not matched to a gene. This CDR3 is built from 15 residues. In germline, CDR1 is KGHSH, CDR2 LQKENI. The CDR3 coding sequence is TGTGCCAGCTCACCACTGACAGGGATGAACACTGAAGCTTTCTTT. This codes for CASSPLTGMNTEAFF. The full variable domain, its missing parts supplied by reference TRBV18 and TRBJ1-1, is NAGVMQNPRHLVRRRGQEARLRCSPMKGHSHVYWYRQLPEEGLKFMVYLQKENIIDESGMPKERFSAEFPKEGPSILRIQQVVRGDSAAYFCASSPLTGMNTEAFFGQGTRLTVV.

This chain links TRBV5-1 with TRBJ1-3; 7 nucleotides match TRBD1. After removal of 4 bases from V and 8 bases from J, the junction contained 6 bases not matched to a gene. The CDR3 is 13 amino acids. Germline V CDR1 and CDR2: SGHRS, YFSETQ. The CDR3 reads CASSALTGDTIYF. The CDR3 DNA reads TGCGCCAGCAGCGCGCTCACAGGGGACACCATATATTTT.

The chain combines TRBV5-6 with TRBJ2-1; 7 bases fit TRBD2. The length of the CDR3 is 15 residues. The germline V gene encodes CDR1 SGHDT and CDR2 YYEEEE. V lost 4 bases, J lost 0 bases, and 4 bases stayed unmatched. The CDR3 loop is CASSALAASYNEQFF. DNA of the CDR3: TGTGCCAGCAGCGCCCTAGCGGCCTCCTACAATGAGCAGTTCTTC.

The CDR3, as DNA: TGCGCCAGCAGCCCCTCGGGGATGACGAACACTGAAGCTTTCTTT. It encodes CASSPSGMTNTEAFF. This rearrangement joins TRBV23-1 to TRBJ1-1; D remains unclear. TRBV23-1 is an open reading frame, and its role is uncertain. The CDR3 covers 15 residues. V was trimmed by 6 bases and J by 1 base, leaving 15 bases between them.

The table lists this clone with a count of one. The chain joins TRBV5-5 to TRBJ1-1, with D tentatively TRBD1 (5 bases). Trimming removed 4 bases from V and 4 bases from J, with 14 bases in between. The CDR3 is 14 amino acids. Germline CDR1 SGHKS, CDR2 YYEKEE (reference sequence). As DNA, the CDR3 is TGTGCCAGCAGCGGAAGTTCGGGGGGCACTGAAGCTTTCTTT. As protein: CASSGSSGGTEAFF.

The V call is TRBV28, the J call TRBJ1-2; 7 bases line up with TRBD1. Per the germline V gene, CDR1 is MDHEN and CDR2 is SYDVKM. The CDR3 extends over 14 amino acids. The V gene end was trimmed by 1 base and the J gene end by 3 bases; junction bases not matched to a gene: 2. The CDR3 sequence: CASSLYQGDYGYTF. CDR3 sequence (DNA): TGTGCCAGCAGTTTATATCAGGGGGACTATGGCTACACCTTC.

The V gene is TRBV7-3, the J gene TRBJ2-1; 10 bases align to TRBD2. CDR1 and CDR2 (germline): SGHTA, FQGTGA. The CDR3 has 15 amino acids. V shed 4 bases and J 6 bases; nucleotides not matched to a gene: 6. CDR3 in DNA: TGTGCCAGCAGCTCCGCTAGCGGGAGTGTCAATGAGCAGTTCTTC. Its protein is CASSSASGSVNEQFF.

In its sample, this clone was seen once. The J gene is TRBJ1-2, the V gene TRBV9; 9 bases are shared with TRBD1. Losses at the gene ends were 1 base for V and 4 bases for J; bases not matched to a gene: 11. Germline V CDR1 and CDR2: SGDLS, YYNGEE. The CDR3 has 17 residues. The CDR3 DNA reads TGTGCCAGCAGCGTAACTACAGTACAGGGGGCCCCCTATGGCTACACCTTC. It specifies CASSVTTVQGAPYGYTF.

The chain is built from TRBV2 and TRBJ2-2; D is perhaps TRBD2 (6 bases). Germline lookup yields CDR1 SNHLY and CDR2 FYNNEI. This CDR3 has 14 residues. V lost 5 bases, J lost 4 bases, and 11 bases lay in between. CDR3 nucleotide sequence: TGTGCCAGCAGTTGGGACGGGGGCACCGGGGAGCTGTTTTTT. Protein product: CASSWDGGTGELFF. Based on the CDR3 plus reference TRBV2 and TRBJ2-2, the full variable domain is EPEVTQTPSHQVTQMGQEVILRCVPISNHLYFYWYRQILGQKVEFLVSFYNNEISEKSEIFDDQFSVERPDGSNFTLKIRSTKLEDSAMYFCASSWDGGTGELFFGEGSRLTVL.

The rearrangement joins TRBV19 to TRBJ1-4, with a tentative D call TRBD1 (5 bases). The germline V and J ends were trimmed by 5 bases and 7 bases, with 14 bases remaining between them. There are 14 residues in the CDR3. Germline V gene sequence: CDR1 LNHDA, CDR2 SQIVND (reference sequence). Here the CDR3 DNA reads TGTGCCAGTAGTCCCCTGGCAGGGCGTGAAAAACTGTTTTTT. Translated, it gives CASSPLAGREKLFF.

This chain uses TRBV9 with TRBJ1-5; 10 bases fit TRBD1. The CDR3 contains 15 residues. After removal of 3 bases from V and 4 bases from J, the junction contained 4 bases not matched to a gene. Germline V gene sequence: CDR1 SGDLS, CDR2 YYNGEE. For the CDR3, the DNA is TGTGCCAGCAGCGGGGGGACAGGGGAAAATCAGCCCCAGCATTTT. Amino acid sequence: CASSGGTGENQPQHF.

V gene TRBV6-5 combines with J gene TRBJ2-1; TRBD2 matches at 12 bases. CDR3 size: 15 residues. The trim removed 6 bases at V and 1 base at J, leaving 1 base unmatched. Germline lookup yields CDR1 MNHEY and CDR2 SVGAGI. The CDR3, as DNA: TGTGCCAGCAGGGGACTAGCGGGTTCCTACAATGAGCAGTTCTTC. Translation: CASRGLAGSYNEQFF.

The rearrangement links TRBV9 to TRBJ2-3; 9 positions agree with TRBD2. Per the germline V gene, CDR1 is SGDLS and CDR2 is YYNGEE. Trimming at V came to 4 bases and at J to 6 bases, leaving 9 bases not matched to a gene. The CDR3 has 15 residues. CDR3 amino acids: CASSPRPLAGDTQYF. CDR3 sequence (DNA): TGTGCCAGCAGCCCCCGACCCCTAGCGGGGGATACGCAGTATTTT.

The chain uses TRBV7-3 and TRBJ2-5; 9 bases agree with TRBD1. This CDR3 is built from 15 residues. Trimming at V came to 5 bases and at J to 5 bases, leaving 9 bases not matched to a gene. The germline gives CDR1 SGHTA, CDR2 FQGTGA. CDR3 region: CASSPPGQGSETQYF. CDR3 nucleotides: TGTGCCAGCAGCCCACCGGGACAGGGCTCGGAGACCCAGTACTTC.

CDR3 bases: TGCAGCGTTGAGAAGACAGGGGCCGCCAGAACGTACACCTTC. It translates to CSVEKTGAARTYTF. This chain links TRBV29-1 with TRBJ1-2; 8 bases line up with TRBD1. Germline lookup yields CDR1 SQVTM and CDR2 ANQGSEA. CDR3 length: 14 amino acids. The V and J ends lost 3 bases and 11 bases, in that order; junction bases with no gene match: 14.

The chain combines TRBV9 with TRBJ2-7; 12 nucleotides line up with TRBD2. There are 16 residues in the CDR3. Germline V gives CDR1 SGDLS, CDR2 YYNGEE. Trimming took 3 bases from V and 6 from J; bases not matched to a gene: 10. The chain's CDR3 is CASSAVGLAGPGEQYF. In DNA, the CDR3 is TGTGCCAGCAGCGCAGTGGGACTAGCGGGCCCCGGCGAGCAGTACTTC.

V gene TRBV4-2 combines with J gene TRBJ1-2; no firm D call. The CDR3 covers 13 residues. Trimming stripped 4 bases from V and 6 bases from J, with 12 bases between. Looked up from germline, CDR1 is LGHNA and CDR2 is YNFKEQ. CDR3 DNA sequence: TGTGCCAGCAGCCGCTCGGGGTTAAATGGCTACACCTTC. Protein sequence: CASSRSGLNGYTF.